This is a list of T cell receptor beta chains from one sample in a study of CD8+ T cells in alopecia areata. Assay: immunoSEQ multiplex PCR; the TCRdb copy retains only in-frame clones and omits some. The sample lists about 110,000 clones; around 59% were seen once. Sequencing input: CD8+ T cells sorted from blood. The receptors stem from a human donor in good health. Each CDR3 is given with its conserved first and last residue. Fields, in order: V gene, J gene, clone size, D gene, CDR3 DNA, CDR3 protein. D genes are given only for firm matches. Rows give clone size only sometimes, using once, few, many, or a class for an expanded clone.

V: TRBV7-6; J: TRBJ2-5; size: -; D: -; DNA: TGTGCCAGCAGCTTAGAGGCAGGGGAGAGGACCCAGTACTTC; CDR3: CASSLEAGERTQYF
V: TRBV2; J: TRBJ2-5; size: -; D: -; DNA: TGTGCCAGCAGTGAGGTTTGGGGGGCCCAAGAGACCCAGTACTTC; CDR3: CASSEVWGAQETQYF
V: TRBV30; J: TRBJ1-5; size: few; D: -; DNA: TGTGCCTGGAGTGCACGCGAGAATCAGCCCCAGCATTTT; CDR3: CAWSARENQPQHF
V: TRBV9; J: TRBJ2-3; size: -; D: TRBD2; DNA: TGTGCCAGCAGCGTTGGCGGGGGAGGCGTTAATACGCAGTATTTT; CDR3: CASSVGGGGVNTQYF
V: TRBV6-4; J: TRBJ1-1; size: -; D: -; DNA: TGTGCCAGCAGTGACTCGGCAGAGAACACTGAAGCTTTCTTT; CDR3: CASSDSAENTEAFF
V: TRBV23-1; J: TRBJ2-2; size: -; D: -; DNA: TGCGCCAGCAGTCAATCATCAGGGCCCACCGGGGAGCTGTTTTTT; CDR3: CASSQSSGPTGELFF
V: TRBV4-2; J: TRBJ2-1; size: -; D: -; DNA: TGTGCCAGCAGCCAAGGGGTGGGGAATTACAATGAGCAGTTCTTC; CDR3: CASSQGVGNYNEQFF
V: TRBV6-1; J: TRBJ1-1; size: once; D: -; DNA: TGTGCCAGCATCCGGGTATTAATGGGGAACACTGAAGCTTTCTTT; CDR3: CASIRVLMGNTEAFF
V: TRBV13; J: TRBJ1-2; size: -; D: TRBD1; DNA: TGTGCCAGCAGCTTAGGAGGCGCCGGGACAGGGGACGACTATGGCTACACCTTC; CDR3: CASSLGGAGTGDDYGYTF
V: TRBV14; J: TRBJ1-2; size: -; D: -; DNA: TGTGCCAGCAGCCATCACGACAGCTACTATGGCTACACCTTC; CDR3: CASSHHDSYYGYTF
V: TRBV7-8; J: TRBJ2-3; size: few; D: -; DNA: TGTGCCAGCAGCACAGGGAGCACAGATACGCAGTATTTT; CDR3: CASSTGSTDTQYF
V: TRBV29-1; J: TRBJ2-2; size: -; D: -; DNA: TGCAGCGGCAGGACGGCGAACACCGGGGAGCTGTTTTTT; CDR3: CSGRTANTGELFF
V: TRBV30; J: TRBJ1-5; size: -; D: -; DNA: TGTGCCTGGAATCTAAACAGGGCTGGCAATCAGCCCCAGCATTTT; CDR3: CAWNLNRAGNQPQHF
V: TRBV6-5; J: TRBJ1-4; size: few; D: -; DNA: TGTGCCAGCAGTTACCCGGGTTCAAAACTGTTTTTT; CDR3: CASSYPGSKLFF
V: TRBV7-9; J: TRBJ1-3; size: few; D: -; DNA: TGTGCCAGCAGCTCCTCCCAGGGAGTCTCTGGAAACACCATATATTTT; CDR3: CASSSSQGVSGNTIYF
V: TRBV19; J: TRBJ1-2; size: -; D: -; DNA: TGTGCCAGCCGCACCCAGGGTACCTATGGCTACACCTTC; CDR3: CASRTQGTYGYTF
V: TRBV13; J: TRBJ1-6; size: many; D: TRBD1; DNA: TGTGCCAGCAGCTTCTTTCCAGGGGGGTCTCAAAATTCACCCCTCCACTTT; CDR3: CASSFFPGGSQNSPLHF
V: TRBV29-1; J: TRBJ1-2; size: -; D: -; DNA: TGCAGCGTTCCGGGGGCGGAGGAGGGCGGCTACACCTTC; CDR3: CSVPGAEEGGYTF
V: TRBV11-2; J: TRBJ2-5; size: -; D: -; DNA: TGTGCCAGCAGCTTAGGACAGATCCTGTACCAAGAGACCCAGTACTTC; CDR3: CASSLGQILYQETQYF
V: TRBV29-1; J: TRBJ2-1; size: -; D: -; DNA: TGCAGCGTTGAAGATTTTAGCGGCAGTGAGCAGTTCTTC; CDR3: CSVEDFSGSEQFF
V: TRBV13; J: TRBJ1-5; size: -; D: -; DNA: TGTGCCAGCAGCTTAGGGCGGATGCCCCAGCATTTT; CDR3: CASSLGRMPQHF
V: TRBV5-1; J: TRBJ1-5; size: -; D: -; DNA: TGCGCCAGCAGCTTGGCCGGGAGGGAGTATAGCAATCAGCCCCAGCATTTT; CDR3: CASSLAGREYSNQPQHF
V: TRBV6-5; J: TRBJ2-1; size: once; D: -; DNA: TGTGCCAGCACCGGGATCTCCTACAATGAGCAGTTCTTC; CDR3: CASTGISYNEQFF
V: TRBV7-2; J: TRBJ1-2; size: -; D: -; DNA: TGTGCCAGCAGCCCCAGATCGGACAGACGGGAAGGCTACACCTTC; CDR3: CASSPRSDRREGYTF
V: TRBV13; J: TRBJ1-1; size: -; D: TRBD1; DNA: TGTGCCAGCAGCTTTGGGGCCGGACAGGTCGTCGCTGAAGCTTTCTTT; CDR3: CASSFGAGQVVAEAFF
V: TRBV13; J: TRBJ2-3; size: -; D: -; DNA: TGTGCCAGCAGGGTTAAGGGGGATTGGAGCACAGATACGCAGTATTTT; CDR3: CASRVKGDWSTDTQYF
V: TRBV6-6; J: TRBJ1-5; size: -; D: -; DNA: TGTGCCAGCAGTCAGGATCAGCCCCAGCATTTT; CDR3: CASSQDQPQHF
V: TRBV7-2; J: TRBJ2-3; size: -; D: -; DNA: TGTGCCAGCAGCTTGCGGGGACCCAGCACAGATACGCAGTATTTT; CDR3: CASSLRGPSTDTQYF
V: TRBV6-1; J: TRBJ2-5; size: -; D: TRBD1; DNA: TGTGCCAGCAGTGAACGGCAGGGGGTAGGGGAGACCCAGTACTTC; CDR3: CASSERQGVGETQYF
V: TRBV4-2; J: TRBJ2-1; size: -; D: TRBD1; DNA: TGTGCCAGCAGGAGGGGGCTCACGAATGAGCAGTTCTTC; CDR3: CASRRGLTNEQFF
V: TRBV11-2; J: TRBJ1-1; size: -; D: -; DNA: TGTGCCAGCAGCGTCCACAGGGTACTCACTGAAGCTTTCTTT; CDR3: CASSVHRVLTEAFF
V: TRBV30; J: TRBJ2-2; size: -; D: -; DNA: TGTGCCTGGAGTGTAGAGTCCGGGGAGCTGTTTTTT; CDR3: CAWSVESGELFF
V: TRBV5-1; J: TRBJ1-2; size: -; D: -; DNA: TGCGCCAGCAGCGCCGGGACACTTCCTAACTATGGCTACACCTTC; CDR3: CASSAGTLPNYGYTF
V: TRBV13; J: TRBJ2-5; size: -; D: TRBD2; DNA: TGTGCCAGCAGCTTCGGGACTAGCGGGGGTCGGGAGACCCAGTACTTC; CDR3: CASSFGTSGGRETQYF
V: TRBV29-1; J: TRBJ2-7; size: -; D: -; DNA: TGCAGCGTTGAAGATAATAGGGGATACGAGCAGTACTTC; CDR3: CSVEDNRGYEQYF
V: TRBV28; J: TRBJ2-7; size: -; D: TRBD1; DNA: TGTGCCAGCAGCCTCACAGGGGCCCTCTCCTACGAGCAGTACTTC; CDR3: CASSLTGALSYEQYF
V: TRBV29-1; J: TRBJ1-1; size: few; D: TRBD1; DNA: TGCAGCGCCGACAGGGAGAACACTGAAGCTTTCTTT; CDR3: CSADRENTEAFF
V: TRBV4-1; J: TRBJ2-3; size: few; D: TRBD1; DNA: TGCGCCAGCAGCCATACAGGGGGGTGGTCGACAGATACGCAGTATTTT; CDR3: CASSHTGGWSTDTQYF
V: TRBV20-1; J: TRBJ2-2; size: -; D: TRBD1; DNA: TGCAGTGCTATGTTGGACAGGGCGCTGTTTTTT; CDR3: CSAMLDRALFF
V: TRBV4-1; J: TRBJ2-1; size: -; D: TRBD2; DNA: TGCGCCAGCAGCCCGTGGGGGGGCTACAATGAGCAGTTCTTC; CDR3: CASSPWGGYNEQFF
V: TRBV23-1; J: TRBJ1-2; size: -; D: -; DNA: TGCGCCAGCAGTCACGTGCATGGACAGTACCTCTATGGCTACACCTTC; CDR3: CASSHVHGQYLYGYTF
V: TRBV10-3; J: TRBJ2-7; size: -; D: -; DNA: TGTGCCATCAGCGAGAACGGGGGAGCCTACGAGCAGTACTTC; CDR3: CAISENGGAYEQYF
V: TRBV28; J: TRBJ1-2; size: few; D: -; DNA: TGTGCCAGCAGCCCTCCCATGCGGGTGCTCGGCTACACCTTC; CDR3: CASSPPMRVLGYTF
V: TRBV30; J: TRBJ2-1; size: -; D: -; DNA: TGTGCCTGGATGGGGGGGCCCCACAATGAGCAGTTCTTC; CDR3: CAWMGGPHNEQFF
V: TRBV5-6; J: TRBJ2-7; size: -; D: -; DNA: TGTGCCAGCAGCTTGGGCACCGAGCAGTACTTC; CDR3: CASSLGTEQYF
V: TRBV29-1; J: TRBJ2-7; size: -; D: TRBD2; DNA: TGCAGCGTTGAATGGCTAGCGGGGGCCTCCTACGAGCAGTACTTC; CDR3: CSVEWLAGASYEQYF
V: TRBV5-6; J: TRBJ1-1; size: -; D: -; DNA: TGTGCCAGCAGCTTCGGCGGTGAAGCTTTCTTT; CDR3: CASSFGGEAFF
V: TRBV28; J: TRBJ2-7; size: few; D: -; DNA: TGTGCCAGCAGTCCGCGGGAAGGATCGAGGGAGCAGTACTTC; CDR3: CASSPREGSREQYF
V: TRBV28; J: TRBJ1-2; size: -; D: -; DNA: TGTGCCAGCAGTCTGGAGGTGGCGACAGCTAACTATGGCTACACCTTC; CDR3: CASSLEVATANYGYTF
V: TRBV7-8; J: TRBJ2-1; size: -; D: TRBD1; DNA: TGTGCCAGCAGCTTAGGGACAGGGTACAATGAGCAGTTCTTC; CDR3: CASSLGTGYNEQFF
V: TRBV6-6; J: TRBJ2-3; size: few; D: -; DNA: TGTGCCAGCAGTTACCCGTCAAGCACAGATACGCAGTATTTT; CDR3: CASSYPSSTDTQYF
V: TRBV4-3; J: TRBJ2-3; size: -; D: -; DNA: TGCGCCAGCAGCCAAGGTCCCAGGGCCCACACAGATACGCAGTATTTT; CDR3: CASSQGPRAHTDTQYF
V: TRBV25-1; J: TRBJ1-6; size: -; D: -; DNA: TGTGCCAGCAGTTTGGGGGCCTATAATTCACCCCTCCACTTT; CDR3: CASSLGAYNSPLHF